The present T cell receptor beta chain was sequenced within a study of blood T cell repertoires in COVID-19. Here immunoSEQ multiplex PCR was the method, and the copy in TCRdb shows in-frame clones only, minus some. The table has around 170,000 clones, around 80% seen once; the top ten hold about 10%. From germline, CDR1 is LGHNA and CDR2 YNFKEQ. V was shortened by 2 bases and J by 2 bases, with 9 bases between the two germline ends. This CDR3 has 14 amino acids. Sequencing was carried out using peripheral blood. The rearrangement uses TRBV4-2 and TRBJ2-5; maybe TRBD2 (5 bases). This receptor was taken from a woman older than 75 with COVID-19, enrolled during active disease. The CDR3 DNA reads as TGTGCCAGCAGCCAACTAGCTGCTCAAGAGACCCAGTACTTC. Protein product: CASSQLAAQETQYF.